A single count supports the clone carrying this TCR beta chain. Antigen: not known. The data belong to a study of cytomegalovirus exposure and HLA in healthy donors. General observations from the study: Using the classifier, cytomegalovirus status was reportedly diagnosed with high specificity and sensitivity.

Assay used: immunoSEQ multiplex PCR; TCRdb lists only in-frame clones, some missing. The top ten clones hold around 1.1% of a sample with 100,000 to 150,000 clones, nearly 90% of them seen once. The V end lost 1 base, the J end lost 1 base, and 8 bases lay between the germline ends. The CDR3 is 15 amino acids. Germline assignment: CDR1 MNHNS and CDR2 SASEGT. The source is a woman aged 18-29 years in good health and CMV-seronegative. Material for sequencing was PBMCs. The J gene is TRBJ1-5, the V gene TRBV6-1; no clear D. CDR3 sequence (DNA): TGTGCCAGCAGTGAAGTGGGGAGGAGCAATCAGCCCCAGCATTTT. Translation gives CASSEVGRSNQPQHF.